The next 31 T cell receptor beta chains were all read from a single sample in a study of intratumoral heterogeneity in liver cancer. Some clones are missing from TCRdb's copy, which holds only in-frame ones; the method was immunoSEQ multiplex PCR. The table lists roughly 6,200 clones, 55% to 75% of them singletons. Tumour samples came from separate, distinct regions of the hepatocellular carcinoma nodule. The material was tumor tissue, obtained before any cancer treatment. Every receptor here comes from a woman aged 65 to 85 with hepatocellular carcinoma.

The chain combines TRBV28 with TRBJ2-1; 10 nucleotides align to TRBD2. The CDR3 consists of 16 residues. Germline V gene lookup returns CDR1 MDHEN and CDR2 SYDVKM. With 6 bases clipped from V and 7 bases from J, the junction kept 12 bases outside the gene matches. In nucleotides, the CDR3 is TGTGCCAGCAGCAGCAGGCGGGCTAGCGGGAGTAATGAGCAGTTCTTC. Translation gives CASSSRRASGSNEQFF.

The rearrangement joins TRBV5-1 to TRBJ2-3; 16 positions match TRBD2. V lost 4 bases, J lost 4 bases, and 9 bases stayed unmatched. Germline V CDR1 and CDR2: SGHRS, YFSETQ. The CDR3 has 18 amino acids. The CDR3 region has the DNA TGCGCCAGCAGCGACGGGACTAGCGGGAGGGCCTTTGCAGATACGCAGTATTTT. It encodes CASSDGTSGRAFADTQYF.

This clone occurred a few times. This chain connects TRBV6-5 to TRBJ1-6; D might be TRBD1 (6 bases). The CDR3 is made up of 12 amino acids. With 5 bases removed from V and 9 bases from J, the gap between germline ends came to 8 bases. Germline values: CDR1 MNHEY, CDR2 SVGAGI. CDR3 sequence reads: CASSKTGSPLHF. CDR3 coding DNA: TGTGCCAGCAGTAAGACAGGTTCACCCCTCCACTTT.

The rearrangement uses TRBV20-1 and TRBJ2-7; D remains ambiguous. Trimming removed 1 base at V and 3 bases at J, with 4 bases between. CDR1 and CDR2 (germline): DFQATT, SNEGSKA (reference sequence). The CDR3 length is 11 residues. CDR3 sequence (DNA): TGCAGTGCTAGAGGAAGCTACGAGCAGTACTTC. Its translation: CSARGSYEQYF.

The chain combines TRBV7-9 with TRBJ2-7; D is undetermined. The CDR3 has 12 residues. The germline gives CDR1 SEHNR, CDR2 FQNEAQ (reference sequence). V was clipped by 5 bases and J by 5 bases, with 10 bases between them. CDR3 sequence (DNA): TGTGCCAGCAGCACACAGAGCGACGAGCAGTACTTC. It is translated as CASSTQSDEQYF.

This chain joins TRBV3-1 (or the pseudogene TRBV3-2) and TRBJ2-3; TRBD2 matches at 8 bases. Germline trimming cut 1 base from V and 2 bases from J; bases unmatched to any gene: 8. Looked up from germline, CDR1 is LGHDT and CDR2 is YNNKEL (reference sequence). This CDR3 region has 17 residues. The CDR3 sequence is CASSQALSGSTTDTQYF. The CDR3 bases are TGTGCCAGCAGCCAAGCCCTGAGCGGGAGTACCACAGATACGCAGTATTTT.

The chain links TRBV12-3 or TRBV12-4 to TRBJ1-1, with D unresolved. V lost 3 bases and J lost 1, with 6 bases in between. This CDR3 region has 13 residues. This CDR3 reads CASSLRRNTEAFF. CDR3 sequence (DNA): TGTGCCAGCAGTTTGAGAAGGAACACTGAAGCTTTCTTT.

This chain uses TRBV11-2 with TRBJ2-4; TRBD2 matches at 10 bases. Losses at the gene ends were 1 base for V and 0 bases for J; bases not matched to a gene: 6. The CDR3 is made up of 18 amino acids. Germline-derived CDR1 and CDR2 are SGHAT and FQNNGV. The chain's CDR3 is CASSLGTSGNLAKNIQYF. CDR3 DNA sequence: TGTGCCAGCAGCTTAGGCACTAGCGGGAACCTAGCCAAAAACATTCAGTACTTC.

The J gene is TRBJ2-3, the V gene TRBV5-1, with unresolved D. Trimming cost V 1 base and J 5 bases, with 8 bases left between them. Germline assignment: CDR1 SGHRS and CDR2 YFSETQ. The CDR3 runs 13 residues. The CDR3 nucleotides are TGCGCCAGCAGCTTGCGGTTGGAAGATACGCAGTATTTT. Translation: CASSLRLEDTQYF.

The chain uses TRBV7-9 and TRBJ2-1, with D possibly matching TRBD2 (6 bases). V was clipped by 8 bases and J by 9 bases, with 26 bases between them. Germline V gene lookup returns CDR1 SEHNR and CDR2 FQNEAQ (reference sequence). The CDR3 sequence is 16 residues long. CDR3 sequence reads: CASGSLLTGSVGEQFF. CDR3 in DNA: TGTGCCAGCGGTTCTCTCCTAACCGGGAGTGTTGGTGAGCAGTTCTTC.

V usage is TRBV7-8 and J usage is TRBJ1-4; weak D call: TRBD1 (5 bases). Germline V gene sequence: CDR1 SGHVS, CDR2 FQNEAQ. The ends were cut back, 3 bases at V and 8 bases at J, with 13 bases in the middle. The CDR3 sequence is 14 residues long. CDR3 nucleotide sequence: TGTGCCAGCAGCTTTGGCGGGGGAGGCGAAAAACTGTTTTTT. It is translated as CASSFGGGGEKLFF.

The chain is built from TRBV2 and TRBJ2-1, with TRBD2 matching over 10 bases. The CDR3 runs 15 residues. V was clipped by 6 bases and J by 2 bases; unmatched bases: 4. Germline-derived CDR1 and CDR2 are SNHLY and FYNNEI. Here the CDR3 reads CASRLTSGPYNEQFF. Written as DNA, the CDR3 is TGTGCCAGCAGGCTGACTAGCGGGCCCTACAATGAGCAGTTCTTC.

The rearrangement uses TRBV5-4 and TRBJ2-5; TRBD2 matches at 10 bases. The V and J ends lost 3 bases and 4 bases, in that order; junction bases with no gene match: 9. The length of the CDR3 is 16 residues. CDR1 and CDR2 (germline): SGHNT, YYREEE (reference sequence). The CDR3 here is CASSSRAGGMGETQYF. The CDR3 coding sequence is TGTGCCAGCAGCTCCCGAGCGGGAGGGATGGGAGAGACCCAGTACTTC. Full variable domain (outside the CDR3, taken from reference TRBV5-4 and TRBJ2-5): ETGVTQSPTHLIKTRGQQVTLRCSSQSGHNTVSWYQQALGQGPQFIFQYYREEENGRGNFPPRFSGLQFPNYSSELNVNALELDDSALYLCASSSRAGGMGETQYFGPGTRLLVL.

The chain uses TRBV28 and TRBJ2-7; D is possibly TRBD1 or TRBD2 (7 bases each). The V gene's germline CDR1 is MDHEN and CDR2 SYDVKM. The CDR3 loop spans 15 amino acids. Deletions cut 6 bases from V and 5 bases from J, with 20 bases between. CDR3 amino acids: CASSPFTGAGDEQYF. The DNA for the CDR3 is TGTGCCAGCAGCCCCTTTACAGGGGCGGGGGACGAGCAGTACTTC.

The J gene is TRBJ2-1, the V gene TRBV5-1, with 7 nucleotides matching TRBD1. The V segment lost 2 bases and the J segment 13 bases; nucleotides outside the gene matches: 9. The CDR3 is 13 residues long. Germline CDR1 SGHRS, CDR2 YFSETQ. The CDR3 region is CASSFYRGQLQFF. CDR3 sequence (DNA): TGCGCCAGCAGCTTTTACAGGGGTCAGCTTCAGTTCTTC.

The chain combines TRBV3-1 (or the pseudogene TRBV3-2) with TRBJ2-7, with 13 bases aligning to TRBD2. Per germline, CDR1 LGHDT and CDR2 YNNKEL (reference sequence). Trimming at V came to 4 bases and at J to 7 bases, leaving 10 bases not matched to a gene. The CDR3 totals 16 residues. DNA of the CDR3: TGTGCCAGCAGCCTTTATGGACTAGCGGGAGTCGGTGAGCAGTACTTC. This sequence encodes CASSLYGLAGVGEQYF.

V and J are TRBV5-1 and TRBJ1-1; 10 bases map to TRBD1. The trim removed 1 base at V and 4 bases at J, leaving 4 bases unmatched. Looked up from germline, CDR1 is SGHRS and CDR2 is YFSETQ. The CDR3 runs 15 residues. In DNA, the CDR3 is TGCGCCAGCAGCTTGCCCGGGACAGGGGTCACTGAAGCTTTCTTT. Translating gives CASSLPGTGVTEAFF.

This sequence joins TRBV28 and TRBJ2-2, with D perhaps TRBD1 (5 bases). Trimming took off 6 bases at V and 1 base at J, with 15 bases between the two ends. CDR1 and CDR2 from the germline V gene are MDHEN and SYDVKM. The CDR3 is 16 amino acids. The CDR3 sequence: CASRVTGTQNTGELFF. Written as DNA, the CDR3 is TGTGCCAGCAGGGTAACAGGAACCCAGAACACCGGGGAGCTGTTTTTT.

This clone has only a few counts. The chain combines TRBV19 with TRBJ1-3; D possibly corresponds to TRBD1 (5 bases). The ends were cut back, 6 bases at V and 0 bases at J, with 12 bases in the middle. This CDR3 has 15 amino acids. Germline V gene data show CDR1 as LNHDA and CDR2 as SQIVND (reference sequence). The CDR3 sequence is CASSPGTLSGNTIYF. The DNA of the CDR3 is TGTGCCAGTAGCCCCGGGACCCTCTCTGGAAACACCATATATTTT.

The CDR3 bases are TGTGCCAGCAGTGAAAGGAGACCGGGAGAGACCCAGTACTTC. It is translated as CASSERRPGETQYF. The V gene is TRBV6-1, the J gene TRBJ2-5; no definite D call. V lost 2 bases and J 4 bases, leaving 11 bases between the germline ends. The CDR3 length is 14 residues. The germline gives CDR1 MNHNS, CDR2 SASEGT.

The chain couples TRBV28 to TRBJ2-7; 7 positions agree with TRBD1. This CDR3 is built from 11 residues. CDR1 is MDHEN and CDR2 is SYDVKM in the germline V gene. The CDR3 spells CAIGTEYEQYF. The CDR3 DNA sequence: TGTGCTATAGGGACAGAGTACGAGCAGTACTTC.

The chain has TRBV7-9 and TRBJ2-7; TRBD2 aligns across 8 bases. The germline V gene encodes CDR1 SEHNR and CDR2 FQNEAQ (reference sequence). V shed 0 bases and J 2 bases; nucleotides not matched to a gene: 3. The CDR3 covers 15 residues. The CDR3 DNA follows: TGTGCCAGCAGCTTAGCATCGGGAGGGCCCTACGAGCAGTACTTC. Protein product: CASSLASGGPYEQYF.

This clone occurred a few times. The gene calls are TRBV19 and TRBJ1-4; TRBD1 agrees at 7 bases. The CDR3 consists of 15 residues. Germline assignment: CDR1 LNHDA and CDR2 SQIVND (reference sequence). The V gene end was trimmed by 5 bases and the J gene end by 4 bases; junction bases not matched to a gene: 7. Here the CDR3 reads CASSSRTGNNEKLFF. The CDR3 DNA follows: TGTGCCAGTAGTTCTCGGACAGGAAATAATGAAAAACTGTTTTTT.

This chain connects TRBV3-1 (or the pseudogene TRBV3-2) to TRBJ2-5; 7 bases agree with TRBD2. This CDR3 spans 14 amino acids. The junction had 4 bases not matched to a gene; V was cut back by 1 base and J by 5 bases. Germline CDR1 is LGHDT and CDR2 is YNNKEL (reference sequence). This chain's CDR3 is CASSQGGGEETQYF. In DNA, the CDR3 is TGTGCCAGCAGCCAAGGGGGAGGGGAGGAGACCCAGTACTTC.

The genes are TRBV5-1 and TRBJ1-1; D gene unclear. Trimming removed 2 bases from V and 3 bases from J, with 8 bases in between. Germline V lookup: CDR1 SGHRS, CDR2 YFSETQ. The CDR3 loop spans 13 amino acids. The CDR3 bases are TGCGCCAGCAGCTTTGGACTCGACACTGAAGCTTTCTTT. Translation: CASSFGLDTEAFF.

This chain connects TRBV11-2 to TRBJ2-5; D may be TRBD2 (5 bases). Per germline, CDR1 SGHAT and CDR2 FQNNGV. The V end was cut by 5 bases, the J end by 1 base, with 11 bases between. The CDR3 is 14 residues long. The CDR3 nucleotides are TGTGCCAGCAGCCCTCCGGGAACCCAAGAGACCCAGTACTTC. Amino acid sequence: CASSPPGTQETQYF.

This clone turned up a few times. The chain links TRBV13 to TRBJ2-7; TRBD1 or TRBD2 may be the D gene (5 bases each). The germline V gene has CDR1 PRHDT and CDR2 FYEKMQ (reference sequence). Trimming cost V 5 bases and J 6 bases, with 14 bases left between them. This CDR3 region has 13 residues. CDR3 in DNA: TGTGCCAGCAGCGGAACGGGGCGCTCCGAGCAGTACTTC. Translating gives CASSGTGRSEQYF.

The chain recombines TRBV7-9 with TRBJ2-1; a possible D gene is TRBD1 (6 bases). The CDR3 is 16 residues long. Deletions cut 3 bases from V and 0 bases from J, with 12 bases between. Germline values: CDR1 SEHNR, CDR2 FQNEAQ (reference sequence). The CDR3 bases are TGTGCCAGCAGCTTTTTTACAGGGAGCTCCTACAATGAGCAGTTCTTC. It is translated as CASSFFTGSSYNEQFF.

V gene TRBV6-5 combines with J gene TRBJ1-5; D gene uncertain. The germline V gene has CDR1 MNHEY and CDR2 SVGAGI. V lost 6 bases and J 4 bases, leaving 10 bases between the germline ends. CDR3 length equals 13 residues. The CDR3 sequence: CASSLTQNQPQHF. The CDR3 nucleotides are TGTGCCAGCAGCTTGACCCAGAATCAGCCCCAGCATTTT.

By share of the sample, this clone is medium-sized (0.01 to 0.1%). CDR3 in amino acids: CASSLVGDRYYEQYF. The CDR3 region has the DNA TGCGCCAGCAGCTTGGTAGGGGACAGGTACTACGAGCAGTACTTC. J is TRBJ2-7 and V is TRBV5-1; 8 bases align to TRBD1. The germline CDR1 and CDR2 sequences are SGHRS and YFSETQ. The V segment lost 0 bases and the J segment 3 bases; nucleotides outside the gene matches: 5. The CDR3 is 15 residues long.

The chain employs TRBV27 and TRBJ1-1, with D hard to call. The V gene lost 5 bases and the J gene lost 2 bases, with 15 bases spanning the gap. The length of the CDR3 is 15 residues. The germline V gene encodes CDR1 MNHEY and CDR2 SMNVEV (reference sequence). CDR3 DNA sequence: TGTGCCAGCAGTCCCTTAACGACACAAAACACTGAAGCTTTCTTT. Translating it yields CASSPLTTQNTEAFF.